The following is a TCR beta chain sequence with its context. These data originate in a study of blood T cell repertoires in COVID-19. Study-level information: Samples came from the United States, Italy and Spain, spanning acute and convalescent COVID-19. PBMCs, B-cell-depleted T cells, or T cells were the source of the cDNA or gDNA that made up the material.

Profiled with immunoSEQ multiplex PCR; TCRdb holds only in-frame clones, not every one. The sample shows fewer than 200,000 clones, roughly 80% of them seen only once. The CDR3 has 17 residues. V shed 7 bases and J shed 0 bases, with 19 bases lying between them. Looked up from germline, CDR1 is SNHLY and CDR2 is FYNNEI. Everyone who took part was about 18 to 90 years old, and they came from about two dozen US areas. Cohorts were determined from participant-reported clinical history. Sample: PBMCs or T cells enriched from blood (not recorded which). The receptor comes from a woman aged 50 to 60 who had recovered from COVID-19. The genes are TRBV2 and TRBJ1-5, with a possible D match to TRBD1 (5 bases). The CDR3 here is CASNWDMGLSSNQPQHF. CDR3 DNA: TGTGCCAGCAATTGGGATATGGGGCTAAGTAGCAATCAGCCCCAGCATTTT.